This TCR beta chain was documented in a study of blood T cell repertoires in COVID-19. Study background: Sites in the United States, Italy and Spain provided acute and convalescent COVID-19 samples.

Sequencing used immunoSEQ multiplex PCR; TCRdb keeps in-frame clones, though not all of them. The sample carries roughly 190,000 clones, around 82% recorded once. The germline V gene has CDR1 SGHAT and CDR2 FQNNGV. The junction had 6 bases not matched to a gene; V was cut back by 1 base and J by 7 bases. This CDR3 spans 15 amino acids. The cohort comprised adults aged about 18 to 100 years residing in 20 to 30 US areas. The sample taken for sequencing was PBMCs or T cells enriched from blood (not recorded which). This chain uses TRBV11-2 with TRBJ1-4, with 7 bases matching TRBD1. This TCR was sampled from a woman between 45 and 65 years old with acute COVID-19. CDR3 bases: TGTGCCAGCAGCTTAGTCCCAGGGGGAGGTGAAAAACTGTTTTTT. Its translation is CASSLVPGGGEKLFF.